A single TCR beta chain is shown here with its context. Its antigen is unknown. The data belong to a study of chemoradiotherapy in HPV16-positive cancers. Study details: Functional T-cell assays on two HPV16-positive patients' cells defined candidate HPV-specific clones and common TCR motifs.

Over chemoradiotherapy, repertoires were sampled more than once. General study points: In HPV16-positive patients, HPV-responsive T-cell expansion tracked better recurrence-free survival. The functional HPV-specific definition rests on just two HPV16-positive patients.

The repertoire was sequenced with immunoSEQ multiplex PCR; TCRdb's copy has only in-frame clones and lacks some. The data hold tens of thousands of clones, with roughly nine tenths observed a single time. This TCR came from a human donor with HPV-associated anogenital cancer. The material was blood, obtained from a patient who underwent chemoradiotherapy.

For the CDR3, the DNA is TGTGCCAGCAGCTTACCGTTTGGCTACCAAGAGACCCAGTACTTC. This codes for CASSLPFGYQETQYF. V and J are TRBV7-2 and TRBJ2-5, with D uncertain. Germline V gene sequence: CDR1 SGHTA, CDR2 FQGNSA. Deletions cut 2 bases from V and 0 bases from J, with 10 bases between. This CDR3 comprises 15 residues.